The 13 T cell receptor delta chains listed next were all sequenced from one sample in a study of γδ T cells in repeated Plasmodium falciparum infection. TCRdb made new clone calls on the multiplex PCR reads using CATT. The sample carries 75,000 to 95,000 delta-chain clones, 0.85% to 1% recorded once. Flow sorting of PBMC yielded separate Vgamma9/Vdelta2+ and Vdelta2-negative gammadelta T cell populations for bulk repertoire analysis. What was sequenced was gamma-delta T cells from blood. Source of these receptors: a pool of human donors (malaria-infected and uninfected, not separated).

As concerns this clone: This could be a read error, since a much larger clone is one nucleotide away. The chain combines TRDV2 with TRDJ1; D unresolved. The J gene was not available in TCRdb and was assigned here by matching the DNA to germline segments. The CDR3 covers 18 residues. V lost 3 bases and J 2 bases, leaving 24 bases between the germline ends. The germline V gene has CDR1 GEAIGNYY and CDR2 EKD. The chain's CDR3 is CACDRLLSTPVRTDKLIF. The CDR3, as DNA: TGTGCCTGTGACCGACTACTTAGTACTCCCGTTAGGACCGATAAACTCATCTTT.

This clone has just a few counts. TCRdb records a much larger clone's protein for this DNA, with a difference at residue 13 that likely arises from a read error; the protein given is the translation of the DNA. The chain couples TRDV2 to TRDJ1; TRDD3 matches at 7 bases. The J gene, missing from TCRdb, was assigned here through DNA to germline matching. The CDR3 is 17 amino acids. Germline CDR1 reads GEAIGNYY; CDR2 reads EKD. The CDR3 is CACDRMGGSPGTVKLIF. CDR3 nucleotides: TGTGCCTGCGACCGGATGGGGGGATCTCCGGGCACCGTTAAACTCATCTTT.

This clone was counted only a few times. TCRdb records a much larger clone's protein for this DNA, with a difference at residue 15 that likely arises from a read error; the protein given is the translation of the DNA. In the same sample, other DNA sequences code for this CDR3. The chain uses TRDV1 and TRDJ1; D possibly uses TRDD2 or TRDD3 (5 bases each). TCRdb leaves out the J gene; it was filled in here by matching the DNA to germline. Germline loops: CDR1 TSWWSYY, CDR2 QGS. The CDR3 spans 19 residues. The CDR3 sequence: CALGEPNSHTSSPTNKLIF. CDR3 sequence (DNA): TGCGCTCTTGGGGAACCAAACTCTCACACTTCTTCCCCCACCAATAAACTCATCTTT.

This clone has more than one count but fewer than ten. Translating this DNA gives a protein that differs at residue 17 from the TCRdb one, which belongs to a much larger clone; a read error is likely, and the protein shown is this translation. This chain uses TRDV1 with TRDJ1, with 7 nucleotides matching TRDD2. The CDR3 contains 22 residues. The trim removed 0 bases at V and 4 bases at J, leaving 26 bases unmatched. CDR1 is TSWWSYY, CDR2 QGS, per germline. The CDR3 DNA reads TGTGCTCTTGGGGAACTTATTCCTACGGCTGGGACACCGTCGAAGTACATCGATAAACTCATCTTT. Translation gives CALGELIPTAGTPSKYIDKLIF.

Sample share makes this clone medium-sized (0.01 to 0.1%). Other nucleotide sequences in the sample specify the same CDR3. This chain uses TRDV2 with TRDJ3, with 9 bases identical to TRDD3. Germline loops: CDR1 GEAIGNYY, CDR2 EKD. CDR3 length: 24 residues. The junction had 20 bases not matched to a gene; V was cut back by 0 bases and J by 0 bases. CDR3 protein: CACDTRVFNWGTTRDSWDTRQMFF. The CDR3, as DNA: TGTGCCTGTGACACCAGGGTCTTCAACTGGGGGACAACGCGTGACTCCTGGGACACCCGACAGATGTTTTTC.

In this sample, this clone turned up a few times. The protein recorded in TCRdb matches a much larger clone and deviates from this DNA's translation at residue 13, suggesting a read error; the protein here is obtained by translating the DNA. This chain joins TRDV1 and TRDJ1, with 9 nucleotides matching TRDD3. The J gene, absent from TCRdb, was called here by matching the DNA to germline. The CDR3 runs 18 residues. After removal of 3 bases from V and 3 bases from J, the junction contained 14 bases not matched to a gene. CDR1 TSWWSYY and CDR2 QGS come from the germline V gene. CDR3 DNA: TGTGCTCTTGGGGATGGATCGGGGGATACCACGTACGCCGATAAACTCATCTTT. Protein: CALGDGSGDTTYADKLIF.

Ten or more counts support this clone. Only one base separates this from a far larger clonotype, so it likely reflects a read error. Other DNA sequences in the same sample also yield this CDR3. The genes are TRDV2 and TRDJ1; D remains unclear. From germline, CDR1 is GEAIGNYY and CDR2 EKD. The CDR3 runs 20 residues. CDR3 in amino acids: CACDTILASPQNYYGDKLIF. CDR3 nucleotides: TGTGCCTGTGACACCATCCTGGCCAGCCCCCAAAACTACTACGGCGATAAACTAATCTTT.

On this clone itself: A far larger clone is off by one base, so a read error is likely. The sample has other DNA sequences that encode this CDR3 too. The chain joins TRDV2 to TRDJ3; D not resolved. TCRdb records no J gene; here it was assigned by comparing the DNA to germline. Germline V gene lookup returns CDR1 GEAIGNYY and CDR2 EKD. The CDR3 length is 18 residues. The CDR3 DNA sequence: TGCGCCTGTGACACCGTTACTAAAAGCTCCTGGGACACCCGACAGATGTTTTTC. Protein: CACDTVTKSSWDTRQMFF.

In its sample, this clone was seen a few times. The protein that TCRdb holds for this DNA derives from a much larger clone and differs from the translated DNA at residue 8, which likely indicates a read error; the protein shown here is translated from the DNA. This chain uses TRDV2 with TRDJ1; TRDD3 aligns across 8 bases. TCRdb is silent on the J gene; assignment here came from matching the DNA to germline. Germline CDR1 is GEAIGNYY and CDR2 is EKD. The V gene end was trimmed by 5 bases and the J gene end by 0 bases; junction bases not matched to a gene: 22. There are 20 residues in the CDR3. In DNA, the CDR3 is TGTGCCTGTGTTGCCGGGGTACCGGGGGATAAAGGGAGATACACCGATAAACTCATCTTT. Residues: CACVAGVPGDKGRYTDKLIF.

With respect to this clone: A far larger clone is one base from this, pointing to a likely read error. The sample has other DNA sequences that encode this CDR3 too. The chain links TRDV2 to TRDJ1; TRDD3 agrees at 8 bases. The J gene comes from matching the DNA to germline here; TCRdb lacks it. The V gene's germline CDR1 is GEAIGNYY and CDR2 EKD. This CDR3 has 17 amino acids. V shed 8 bases, J shed 0 bases, and the junction held 16 bases outside the gene matches. CDR3 residues: CAFTLTGGSQYTDKLIF. Here the CDR3 DNA reads TGTGCCTTTACCCTGACTGGGGGTTCCCAGTACACCGATAAACTCATCTTT.

Comments on this clone: The protein that TCRdb holds for this DNA derives from a much larger clone and differs from the translated DNA at residue 5, which likely indicates a read error; the protein shown here is translated from the DNA. The chain has TRDV2 and TRDJ1; 8 bases match TRDD2. The J gene is absent in TCRdb and was assigned here via DNA matching to germline. The CDR3 consists of 19 residues. V lost 3 bases to trimming and J lost 0 bases; unmatched junction nucleotides: 17. Germline assignment: CDR1 GEAIGNYY and CDR2 EKD. In nucleotides, the CDR3 is TGTGCCTGTGACTCGCGCTTCCTACACGGGGTTCCGTACACCGATAAACTCATCTTT. This sequence encodes CACDSRFLHGVPYTDKLIF.

With respect to this clone: The translation of this DNA and the TCRdb protein of a much larger clone differ at residue 8, probably owing to a read error; the protein shown here is translated from the DNA. The chain has TRDV1 and TRDJ1; 11 nucleotides match TRDD3. The J gene is not listed in TCRdb, so it was assigned here from a DNA match to germline. With 5 bases clipped from V and 0 bases from J, the junction kept 23 bases outside the gene matches. Per the germline V gene, CDR1 is TSWWSYY and CDR2 is QGS. The CDR3 length is 22 residues. The CDR3 nucleotides are TGTGCTCTTGGGCCTCTTAAGGGCTTCCTAACGAACTGGGGGATAAACACCGATAAACTCATCTTT. Translated: CALGPLKGFLTNWGINTDKLIF.

As for this clone: The protein TCRdb gives is from a much larger clone and does not agree with this DNA's translation at residue 5, likely a read error; the protein shown here comes from the DNA. J is TRDJ1 and V is TRDV1, with D perhaps given as TRDD2 or TRDD3 (5 bases each). The J gene was missing in TCRdb and was found by matching the end of the DNA to germline. CDR3 length: 19 amino acids. The V end lost 5 bases, the J end lost 0 bases, and 25 bases lay between the germline ends. Germline CDR1 is TSWWSYY and CDR2 is QGS. The CDR3 spells CALGNPSPFGRGYTDKLIF. CDR3 bases: TGTGCTCTTGGGAACCCAAGTCCCTTCGGGAGGGGGTACACCGATAAACTCATCTTT.